A selection of T cell receptor beta chains follows, all from one sample in a study of blood T cell repertoires in COVID-19. Method: immunoSEQ multiplex PCR; TCRdb's copy keeps in-frame clones and lacks some. The sample includes 95,000 to 110,000 clones, 85% to 90% of them seen just once. The specimen was peripheral blood. These receptors were obtained from a human donor in a cohort sampled during active COVID-19. The CDR3 runs from the conserved cysteine through the conserved F or W. The D gene is left open where the match is weak. Only part of the rows carry a size: once, few, many, or a class if the clone is expanded.

>TRBD2|TRBV9|TRBJ2-3|-|16
CASSVALAGGRDTQYF
TGTGCCAGCAGCGTAGCACTAGCGGGGGGGCGGGATACGCAGTATTTT
>TRBD1|TRBV30|TRBJ1-2|-|15
CAWTPRGQGYYGYTF
TGTGCCTGGACCCCACGGGGACAGGGATACTATGGCTACACCTTC
>TRBD1|TRBV5-1|TRBJ2-5|-|16
CASSLLGQTYQETQYF
TGCGCCAGCAGCTTGTTGGGACAGACGTACCAAGAGACCCAGTACTTC
>TRBD1|TRBV27|TRBJ1-5|-|14
CASSLTGLNQPQHF
TGTGCCAGCAGTTTGACAGGGCTCAATCAGCCCCAGCATTTT
>-|TRBV2|TRBJ1-3|-|15
CASSGQEFSGNTIYF
TGTGCCAGCAGTGGACAGGAGTTCTCTGGAAACACCATATATTTT
>-|TRBV30|TRBJ1-1|-|15
CAWIPRQVGNTEAFF
TGTGCCTGGATCCCACGGCAGGTCGGGAACACTGAAGCTTTCTTT
>TRBD1|TRBV11-2|TRBJ2-3|-|15
CASSLGGQGTDTQYF
TGTGCCAGCAGCTTGGGGGGACAGGGAACAGATACGCAGTATTTT
>-|TRBV4-1|TRBJ1-1|-|15
CASSQDPAMNTEAFF
TGCGCCAGCAGCCAAGATCCTGCTATGAACACTGAAGCTTTCTTT
>-|TRBV5-1|TRBJ1-1|-|13
CASSLAAGPEAFF
TGCGCCAGCAGCTTGGCAGCAGGCCCTGAAGCTTTCTTT
>-|TRBV9|TRBJ2-2|-|16
CASSVERGWDTGELFF
TGTGCCAGCAGCGTAGAGAGAGGGTGGGACACCGGGGAGCTGTTTTTT
>-|TRBV7-9|TRBJ2-6|-|17
CASSFRTDYSGANVLTF
TGTGCCAGCAGCTTCCGGACAGACTACTCTGGGGCCAACGTCCTGACTTTC
>-|TRBV7-2|TRBJ1-5|-|13
CASSLTDRQPQHF
TGTGCCAGCAGCCTGACAGACAGACAGCCCCAGCATTTT
>TRBD2|TRBV18|TRBJ2-7|-|17
CASSPPIGTSGSYEQYF
TGTGCCAGCTCACCACCGATAGGGACTAGCGGGTCCTACGAGCAGTACTTC
>-|TRBV28|TRBJ1-1|-|13
CASSFGQIAEAFF
TGTGCCAGCAGTTTCGGACAGATTGCTGAAGCTTTCTTT
>-|TRBV5-1|TRBJ2-5|-|15
CASSSPAGIQETQYF
TGCGCCAGCAGCTCCCCCGCCGGGATCCAAGAGACCCAGTACTTC
>TRBD1|TRBV28|TRBJ1-1|-|16
CASRVPGQGGGTEAFF
TGTGCCAGCAGAGTCCCGGGACAGGGAGGGGGCACTGAAGCTTTCTTT
>-|TRBV4-2|TRBJ1-3|-|15
CASSQDIRSGNTIYF
TGTGCCAGCAGCCAAGATATCAGGTCTGGAAACACCATATATTTT
>-|TRBV10-3|TRBJ1-3|-|15
CAISARGSDGNTIYF
TGTGCCATCAGCGCCCGGGGGAGTGACGGAAACACCATATATTTT
>-|TRBV27|TRBJ1-5|few|13
CASSLSEGRPQHF
TGTGCCAGCAGCCTCTCGGAGGGTCGGCCCCAGCATTTT
>TRBD1|TRBV5-4|TRBJ2-5|-|16
CASSDPSGGRFETQYF
TGTGCCAGCAGCGATCCCTCAGGGGGCCGGTTTGAGACCCAGTACTTC